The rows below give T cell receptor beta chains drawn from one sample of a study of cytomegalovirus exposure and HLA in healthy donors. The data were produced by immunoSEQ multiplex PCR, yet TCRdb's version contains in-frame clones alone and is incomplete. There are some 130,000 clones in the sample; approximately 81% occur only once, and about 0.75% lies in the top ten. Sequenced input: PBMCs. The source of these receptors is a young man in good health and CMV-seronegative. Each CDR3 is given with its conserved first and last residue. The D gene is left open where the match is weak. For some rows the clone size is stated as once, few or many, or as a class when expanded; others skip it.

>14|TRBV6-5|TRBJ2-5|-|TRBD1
TGTGCCAGCAGTTACGGGACAGGGGTAGAGACCCAGTACTTC
CASSYGTGVETQYF
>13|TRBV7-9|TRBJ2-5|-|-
TGTGCCAGCAGCGACAGCCCACAAGAGACCCAGTACTTC
CASSDSPQETQYF
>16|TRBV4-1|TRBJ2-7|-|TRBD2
TGCGCCAGCAGCCATGGGGGACTAGCGGGACCCTACGAGCAGTACTTC
CASSHGGLAGPYEQYF
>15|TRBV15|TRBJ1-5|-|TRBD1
TGTGCCACCAGCGGGGGGACAGGGGGCAATCAGCCCCAGCATTTT
CATSGGTGGNQPQHF
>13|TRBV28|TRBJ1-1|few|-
TGTGCCACCGTACAGGGTACGGACACTGAAGCTTTCTTT
CATVQGTDTEAFF
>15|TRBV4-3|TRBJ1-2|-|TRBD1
TGCGCCAGCAGCCAAGACACACAGGGGATCTATGGCTACACCTTC
CASSQDTQGIYGYTF
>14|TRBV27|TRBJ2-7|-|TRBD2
TGTGCCAGCAGTTTTGGCGGGGGCTCCTACGAGCAGTACTTC
CASSFGGGSYEQYF
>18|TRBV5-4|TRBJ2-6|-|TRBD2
TGTGCCAGCCTTCCGCGCGGGGGGGTGCAGGGTGGGGCCAACGTCCTGACTTTC
CASLPRGGVQGGANVLTF
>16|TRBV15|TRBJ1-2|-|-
TGTGCCACCAGCAGAGATCTGAGCTCATCGCCGGGAGGCTACACCTTC
CATSRDLSSSPGGYTF
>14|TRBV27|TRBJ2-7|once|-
TGTGCCAGCAGTTTATTCTCCGGGGCCTACGAGCAGTACTTC
CASSLFSGAYEQYF
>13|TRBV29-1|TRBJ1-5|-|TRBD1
TGCAGCGTTTTGGAAGGGACAGGGGAGCCCCAGCATTTT
CSVLEGTGEPQHF
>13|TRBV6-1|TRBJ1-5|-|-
TGTGCCAGCAGTGAGAGTAACAATCAGCCCCAGCATTTT
CASSESNNQPQHF
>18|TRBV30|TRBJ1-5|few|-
TGTGCCTGGAGTGGGGAGGGGCAATGGGGAATTAGCAATCAGCCCCAGCATTTT
CAWSGEGQWGISNQPQHF
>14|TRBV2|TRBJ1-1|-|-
TGTGCCAGCAGTGAAGCGAACGAGCGGGGTGAAGCTTTCTTT
CASSEANERGEAFF
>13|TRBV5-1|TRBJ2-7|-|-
TGCGCCAGCAGCTTGGATGATGAGGGAGATAAGTACTTC
CASSLDDEGDKYF
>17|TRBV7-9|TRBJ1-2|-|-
TGTGCCAGCAGCTTAGGGGCGGGCGACAGGTCTAACTATGGCTACACCTTC
CASSLGAGDRSNYGYTF
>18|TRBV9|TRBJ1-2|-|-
TGTGCCAGCAGCTCAGGAGGGGACGGCCATTCAGGGAGCTATGGCTACACCTTC
CASSSGGDGHSGSYGYTF
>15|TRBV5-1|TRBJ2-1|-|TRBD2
TGCGCCAGCAGCCCAAGCCGGGGGGGGACCGATGAGCAGTTCTTC
CASSPSRGGTDEQFF
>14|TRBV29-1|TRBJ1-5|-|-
TGCAGCGTGAGTTGGGGGCTGGCCAATCAGCCCCAGCATTTT
CSVSWGLANQPQHF
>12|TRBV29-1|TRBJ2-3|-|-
TGCAGCGCTGGCCCCGGACTTTCTGGGCAGTATTTT
CSAGPGLSGQYF
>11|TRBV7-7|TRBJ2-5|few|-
TGTGCTAGCACTCCCAAGAAACTACAGTACTTC
CASTPKKLQYF
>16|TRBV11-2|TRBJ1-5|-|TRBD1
TGTGCCAGCAGCCGAGCCGGGACAGAGAGCAATCAGCCCCAGCATTTT
CASSRAGTESNQPQHF
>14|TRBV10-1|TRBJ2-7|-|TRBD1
TGCGCCAGCACCCCGGGACAGGGTCGTTACGAGCAGTACTTC
CASTPGQGRYEQYF
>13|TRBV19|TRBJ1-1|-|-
TGTGCCAGTAGGTTACAGGGGAACACTGAAGCTTTCTTT
CASRLQGNTEAFF
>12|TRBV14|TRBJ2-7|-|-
TGTGCCAGCAGCTCCGACTTCTACGAGCAGTACTTC
CASSSDFYEQYF
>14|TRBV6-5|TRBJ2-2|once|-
TGTGCCGCATCCATGGTGGCTAGCCCCGGGGAGCTGTTTTTT
CAASMVASPGELFF
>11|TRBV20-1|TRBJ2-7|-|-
TGCAGTGCTAGAGTAGTGTACGAGCAGTACTTC
CSARVVYEQYF
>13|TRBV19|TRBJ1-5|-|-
TGTGCCAGTAGTATAAGAGGCAATCAGCCCCAGCATTTT
CASSIRGNQPQHF
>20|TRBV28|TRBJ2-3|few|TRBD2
TGTGCCAGCACCGTCCTCACTACTATAGCGGGGGGCCCCCCCACAGATACGCAGTATTTT
CASTVLTTIAGGPPTDTQYF
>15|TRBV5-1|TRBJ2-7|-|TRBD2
TGCGCCAGCAGATTAGCGGGGGGTATCTCCTACGAGCAGTACTTC
CASRLAGGISYEQYF
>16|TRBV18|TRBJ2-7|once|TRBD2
TGTGCCAGCTCACCAACTGCTAGCGGGGTCGTCCACGAGCAGTACTTC
CASSPTASGVVHEQYF
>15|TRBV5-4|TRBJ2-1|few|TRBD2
TGTGCCAGCAGCTTAGCGGGGTCCTCCTACAATGAGCAGTTCTTC
CASSLAGSSYNEQFF
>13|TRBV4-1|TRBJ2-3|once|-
TGCGCCAGCAGCCAAGGGGGGGTGGATACGCAGTATTTT
CASSQGGVDTQYF
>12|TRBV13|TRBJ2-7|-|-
TGTGCCAGCAGCCGGGGTTCCTACGAGCAGTACTTC
CASSRGSYEQYF
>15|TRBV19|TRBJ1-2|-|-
TGTGCCAGTAGTATCGCAACAGCTATGAACTATGGCTACACCTTC
CASSIATAMNYGYTF
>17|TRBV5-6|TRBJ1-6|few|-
TGTGCCAGCAGCTTGGGGGAGGGGCACTCCTATAATTCACCCCTCCACTTT
CASSLGEGHSYNSPLHF
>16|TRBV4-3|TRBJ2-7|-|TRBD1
TGCGCCAGCAGCCAAGAGAGGACAGGGACGGTCGACGAGCAGTACTTC
CASSQERTGTVDEQYF
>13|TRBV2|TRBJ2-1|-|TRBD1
TGTGCCAGCATCTTGGACAGGGGCTATGAGCAGTTCTTC
CASILDRGYEQFF
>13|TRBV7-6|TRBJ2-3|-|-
TGTGCCAGCAGCTTAGTCTCTACAGATACGCAGTATTTT
CASSLVSTDTQYF